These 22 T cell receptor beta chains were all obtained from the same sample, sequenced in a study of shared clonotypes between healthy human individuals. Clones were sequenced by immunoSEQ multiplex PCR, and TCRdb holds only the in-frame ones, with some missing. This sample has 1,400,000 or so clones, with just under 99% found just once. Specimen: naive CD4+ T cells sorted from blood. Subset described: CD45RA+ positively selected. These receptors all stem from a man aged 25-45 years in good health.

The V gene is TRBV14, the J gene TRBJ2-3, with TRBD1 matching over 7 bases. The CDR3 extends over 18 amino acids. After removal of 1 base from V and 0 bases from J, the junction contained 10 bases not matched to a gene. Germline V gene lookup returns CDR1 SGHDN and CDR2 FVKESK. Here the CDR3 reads CASSQGQGSHPSTDTQYF. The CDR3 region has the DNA TGTGCCAGCAGCCAAGGACAGGGATCCCACCCGAGCACAGATACGCAGTATTTT.

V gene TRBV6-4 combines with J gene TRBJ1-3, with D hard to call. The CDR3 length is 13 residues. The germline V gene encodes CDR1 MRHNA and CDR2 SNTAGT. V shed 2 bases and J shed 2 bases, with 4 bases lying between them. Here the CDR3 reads CASSDRPGNTIYF. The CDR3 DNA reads TGTGCCAGCAGTGACAGGCCTGGAAACACCATATATTTT.

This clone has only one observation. The CDR3 nucleotides read TGTGCCTGTCGGGGGGACAGGGGACGGGTGGGCTACACCTTC. Residues: CACRGDRGRVGYTF. The chain recombines TRBV30 with TRBJ1-2; 10 bases line up with TRBD1. CDR1 and CDR2 (germline): GTSNPN, SVGIG (reference sequence). The length of the CDR3 is 14 residues. Trimming took 6 bases from V and 8 from J; bases not matched to a gene: 12.

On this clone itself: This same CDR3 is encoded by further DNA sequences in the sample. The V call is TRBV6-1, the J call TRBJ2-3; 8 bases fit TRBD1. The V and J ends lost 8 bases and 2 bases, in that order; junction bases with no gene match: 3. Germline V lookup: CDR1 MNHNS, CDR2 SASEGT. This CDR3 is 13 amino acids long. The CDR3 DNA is TGTGCCAGCTCGGGACAGGTCACAGATACGCAGTATTTT. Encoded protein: CASSGQVTDTQYF.

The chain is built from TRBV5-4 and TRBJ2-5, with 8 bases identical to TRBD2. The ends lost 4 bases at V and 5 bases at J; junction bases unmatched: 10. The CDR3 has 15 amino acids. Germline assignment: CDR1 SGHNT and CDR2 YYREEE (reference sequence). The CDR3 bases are TGTGCCAGCAGCCCGGGGCGGCGGGAGGATGAGACCCAGTACTTC. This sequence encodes CASSPGRREDETQYF.

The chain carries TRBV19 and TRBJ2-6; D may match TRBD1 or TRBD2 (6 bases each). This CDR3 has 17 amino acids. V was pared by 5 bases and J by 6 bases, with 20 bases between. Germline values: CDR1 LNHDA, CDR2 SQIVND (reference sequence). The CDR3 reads CASSLRWGALLANVLTF. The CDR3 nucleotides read TGTGCCAGTAGTTTAAGGTGGGGGGCGCTTTTGGCCAACGTCCTGACTTTC.

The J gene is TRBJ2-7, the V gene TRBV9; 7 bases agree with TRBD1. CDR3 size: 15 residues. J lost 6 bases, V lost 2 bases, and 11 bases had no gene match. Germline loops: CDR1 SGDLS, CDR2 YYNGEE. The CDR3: CASSVTAQGVSEQYF. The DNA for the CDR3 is TGTGCCAGCAGCGTGACAGCGCAGGGGGTTTCCGAGCAGTACTTC. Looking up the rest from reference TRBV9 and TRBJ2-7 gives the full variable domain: DSGVTQTPKHLITATGQRVTLRCSPRSGDLSVYWYQQSLDQGLQFLIQYYNGEERAKGNILERFSAQQFPDLHSELNLSSLELGDSALYFCASSVTAQGVSEQYFGPGTRLTVT.

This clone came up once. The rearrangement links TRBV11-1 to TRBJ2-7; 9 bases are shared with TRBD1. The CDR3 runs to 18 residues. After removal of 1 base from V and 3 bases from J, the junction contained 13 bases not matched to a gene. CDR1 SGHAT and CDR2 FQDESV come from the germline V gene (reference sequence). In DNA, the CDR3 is TGTGCCAGCAGCTTAGAAGCAATCCTATCGGGACAGGGCTACGAGCAGTACTTC. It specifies CASSLEAILSGQGYEQYF.

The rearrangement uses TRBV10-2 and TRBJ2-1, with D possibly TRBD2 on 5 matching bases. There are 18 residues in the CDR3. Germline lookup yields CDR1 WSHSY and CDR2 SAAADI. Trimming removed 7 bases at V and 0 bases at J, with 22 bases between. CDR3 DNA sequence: TGCGCCAGCACGGATCCCCTAAAGCGGTTAAGCTCCTACAATGAGCAGTTCTTC. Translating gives CASTDPLKRLSSYNEQFF.

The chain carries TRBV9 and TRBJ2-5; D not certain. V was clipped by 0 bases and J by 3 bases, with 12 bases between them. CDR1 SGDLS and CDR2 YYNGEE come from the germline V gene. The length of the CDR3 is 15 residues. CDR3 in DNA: TGTGCCAGCAGCGTAGCGGCCCTTAGGGAAGAGACCCAGTACTTC. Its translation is CASSVAALREETQYF.

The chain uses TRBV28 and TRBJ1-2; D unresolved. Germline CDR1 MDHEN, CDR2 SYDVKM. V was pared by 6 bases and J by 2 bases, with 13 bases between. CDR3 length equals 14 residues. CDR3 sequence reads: CASSQGGENYGYTF. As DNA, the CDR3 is TGTGCCAGCAGCCAAGGAGGAGAGAACTATGGCTACACCTTC.

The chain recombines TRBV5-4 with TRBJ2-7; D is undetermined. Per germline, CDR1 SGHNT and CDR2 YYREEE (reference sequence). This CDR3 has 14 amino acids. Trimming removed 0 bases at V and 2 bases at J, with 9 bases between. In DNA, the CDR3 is TGTGCCAGCAGCTTGGACCTCTTGGCCTACGAGCAGTACTTC. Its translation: CASSLDLLAYEQYF. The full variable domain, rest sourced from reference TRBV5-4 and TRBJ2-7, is ETGVTQSPTHLIKTRGQQVTLRCSSQSGHNTVSWYQQALGQGPQFIFQYYREEENGRGNFPPRFSGLQFPNYSSELNVNALELDDSALYLCASSLDLLAYEQYFGPGTRLTVT.

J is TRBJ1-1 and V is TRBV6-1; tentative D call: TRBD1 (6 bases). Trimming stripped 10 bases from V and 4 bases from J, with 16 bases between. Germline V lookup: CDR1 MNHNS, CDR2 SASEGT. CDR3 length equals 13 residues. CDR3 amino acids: CATRGREVTEAFF. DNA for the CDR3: TGTGCCACCAGGGGACGTGAGGTCACTGAAGCTTTCTTT.

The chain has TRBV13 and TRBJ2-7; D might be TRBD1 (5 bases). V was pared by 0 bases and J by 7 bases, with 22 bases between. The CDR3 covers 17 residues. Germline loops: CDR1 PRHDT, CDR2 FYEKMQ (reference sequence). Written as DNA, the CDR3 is TGTGCCAGCAGCTTAGGCCTCAGGGCTACAACCTCTCGGGAGCAGTACTTC. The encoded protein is CASSLGLRATTSREQYF.

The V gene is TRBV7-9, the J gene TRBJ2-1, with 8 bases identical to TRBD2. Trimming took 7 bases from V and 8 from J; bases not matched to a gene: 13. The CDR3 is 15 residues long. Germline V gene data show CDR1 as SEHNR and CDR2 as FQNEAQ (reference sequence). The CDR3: CASTPGTSFLDEQFF. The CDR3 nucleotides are TGTGCCAGCACCCCCGGGACTAGTTTCTTGGATGAGCAGTTCTTC. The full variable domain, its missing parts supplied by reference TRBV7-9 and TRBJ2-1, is DTGVSQNPRHKITKRGQNVTFRCDPISEHNRLYWYRQTLGQGPEFLTYFQNEAQLEKSRLLSDRFSAERPKGSFSTLEIQRTEQGDSAMYLCASTPGTSFLDEQFFGPGTRLTVL.

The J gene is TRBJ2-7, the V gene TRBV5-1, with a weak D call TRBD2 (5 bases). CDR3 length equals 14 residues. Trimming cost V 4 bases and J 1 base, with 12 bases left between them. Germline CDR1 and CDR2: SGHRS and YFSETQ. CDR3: CASSPRELSYEQYF. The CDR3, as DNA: TGCGCCAGCAGCCCGAGGGAGTTGTCCTACGAGCAGTACTTC.

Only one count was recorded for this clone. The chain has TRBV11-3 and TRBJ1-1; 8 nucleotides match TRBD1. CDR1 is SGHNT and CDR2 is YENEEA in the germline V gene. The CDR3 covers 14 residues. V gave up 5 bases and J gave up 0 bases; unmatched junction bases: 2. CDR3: CASSRTGLNTEAFF. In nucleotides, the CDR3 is TGTGCCAGCAGCCGGACAGGGCTGAACACTGAAGCTTTCTTT.

In DNA, the CDR3 is TGTGCCAGCTATCAGGGGCCCGGGTCCCAGCATTTT. Translating gives CASYQGPGSQHF. The chain has TRBV6-1 and TRBJ1-5; tentative D call: TRBD1 (6 bases). The CDR3 length is 12 residues. Germline-derived CDR1 and CDR2 are MNHNS and SASEGT. Trimming left V 8 bases short and J 11 bases short, with 16 bases between.

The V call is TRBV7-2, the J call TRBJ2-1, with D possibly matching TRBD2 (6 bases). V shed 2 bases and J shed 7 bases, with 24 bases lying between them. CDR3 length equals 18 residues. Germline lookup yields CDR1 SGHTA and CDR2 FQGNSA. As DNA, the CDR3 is TGTGCCAGCAGCTTAAGAGGTCGGGCTAGCGCCCTCGGGAATGAGCAGTTCTTC. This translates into CASSLRGRASALGNEQFF.

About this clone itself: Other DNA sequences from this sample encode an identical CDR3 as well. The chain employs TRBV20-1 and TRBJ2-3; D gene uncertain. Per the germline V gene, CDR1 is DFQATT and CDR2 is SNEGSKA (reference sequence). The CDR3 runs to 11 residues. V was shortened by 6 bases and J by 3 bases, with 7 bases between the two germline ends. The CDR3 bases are TGCAGTGCCCGAGTTACAGATACGCAGTATTTT. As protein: CSARVTDTQYF.

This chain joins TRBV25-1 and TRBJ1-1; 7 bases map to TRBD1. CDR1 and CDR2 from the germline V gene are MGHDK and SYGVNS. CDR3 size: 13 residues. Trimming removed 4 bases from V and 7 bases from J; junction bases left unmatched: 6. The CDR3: CASSVDRVGEAFF. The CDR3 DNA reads TGTGCCAGCAGTGTAGACAGGGTTGGTGAAGCTTTCTTT.

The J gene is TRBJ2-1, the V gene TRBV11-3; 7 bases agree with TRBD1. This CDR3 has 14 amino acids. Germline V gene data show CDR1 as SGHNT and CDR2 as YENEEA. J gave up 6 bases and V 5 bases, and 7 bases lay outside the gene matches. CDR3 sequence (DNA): TGTGCCAGCAGCCGCCAGGGGGACATCAATGAGCAGTTCTTC. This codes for CASSRQGDINEQFF.